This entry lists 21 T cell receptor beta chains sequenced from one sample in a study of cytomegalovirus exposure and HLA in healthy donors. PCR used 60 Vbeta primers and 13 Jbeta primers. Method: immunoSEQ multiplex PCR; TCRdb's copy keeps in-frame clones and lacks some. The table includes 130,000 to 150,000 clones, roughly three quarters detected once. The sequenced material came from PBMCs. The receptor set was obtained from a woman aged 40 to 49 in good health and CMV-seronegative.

CDR3: CASSPRADRGRGGANVLTF. CDR3 sequence (DNA): TGTGCCAGCAGCCCTAGAGCTGACAGGGGGCGAGGTGGGGCCAACGTCCTGACTTTC. The V and J genes are TRBV28 and TRBJ2-6, with TRBD1 identical over 10 bases. Germline V gene sequence: CDR1 MDHEN, CDR2 SYDVKM. CDR3 size: 19 residues. The V and J ends lost 6 bases and 3 bases, in that order; junction bases with no gene match: 14.

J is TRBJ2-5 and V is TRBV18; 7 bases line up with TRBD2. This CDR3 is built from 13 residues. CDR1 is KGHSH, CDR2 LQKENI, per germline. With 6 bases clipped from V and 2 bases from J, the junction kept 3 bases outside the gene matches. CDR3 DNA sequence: TGTGCCAGCTCGTCTAGCGGTCAAGAGACCCAGTACTTC. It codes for CASSSSGQETQYF.

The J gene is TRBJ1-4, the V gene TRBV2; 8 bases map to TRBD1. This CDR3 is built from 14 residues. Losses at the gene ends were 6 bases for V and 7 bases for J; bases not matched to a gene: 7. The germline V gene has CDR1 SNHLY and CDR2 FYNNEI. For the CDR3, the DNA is TGTGCCAGCAGAAGCGACAGGGGTGGTGAAAAACTGTTTTTT. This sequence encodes CASRSDRGGEKLFF.

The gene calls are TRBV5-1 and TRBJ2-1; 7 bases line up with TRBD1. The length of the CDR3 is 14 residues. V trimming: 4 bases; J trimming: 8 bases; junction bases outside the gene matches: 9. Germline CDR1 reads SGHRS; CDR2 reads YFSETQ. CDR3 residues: CASSPRDRIYEQFF. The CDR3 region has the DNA TGCGCCAGCAGCCCTCGGGACAGAATATATGAGCAGTTCTTC.

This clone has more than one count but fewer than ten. The CDR3 region has the DNA TGTGCCAGCGGTCCGGGACAGGGGGCTTCACCCCTCCACTTT. Its translation: CASGPGQGASPLHF. This chain connects TRBV2 to TRBJ1-6; 12 positions agree with TRBD1. The CDR3 sequence is 14 residues long. Germline CDR1 reads SNHLY; CDR2 reads FYNNEI. With 8 bases clipped from V and 9 bases from J, the junction kept 5 bases outside the gene matches.

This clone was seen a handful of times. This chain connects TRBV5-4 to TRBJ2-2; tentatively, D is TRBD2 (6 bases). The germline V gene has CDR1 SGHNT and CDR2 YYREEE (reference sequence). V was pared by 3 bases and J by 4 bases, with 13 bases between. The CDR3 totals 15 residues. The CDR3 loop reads CASSWLARGTGELFF. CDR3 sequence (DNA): TGTGCCAGCAGCTGGCTAGCGAGAGGCACCGGGGAGCTGTTTTTT.

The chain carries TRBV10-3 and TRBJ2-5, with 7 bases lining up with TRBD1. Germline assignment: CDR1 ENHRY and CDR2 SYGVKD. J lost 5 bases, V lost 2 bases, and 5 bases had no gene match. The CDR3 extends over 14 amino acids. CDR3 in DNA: TGTGCCATCAGTGAGGAACCAGGGGGTGAGACCCAGTACTTC. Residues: CAISEEPGGETQYF.

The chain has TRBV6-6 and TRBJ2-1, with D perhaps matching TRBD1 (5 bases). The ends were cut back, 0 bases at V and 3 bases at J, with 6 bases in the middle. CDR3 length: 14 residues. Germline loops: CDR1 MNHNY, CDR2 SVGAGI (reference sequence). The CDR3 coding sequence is TGTGCCAGCAGTTACTCGGGGCACTACAATGAGCAGTTCTTC. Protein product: CASSYSGHYNEQFF.

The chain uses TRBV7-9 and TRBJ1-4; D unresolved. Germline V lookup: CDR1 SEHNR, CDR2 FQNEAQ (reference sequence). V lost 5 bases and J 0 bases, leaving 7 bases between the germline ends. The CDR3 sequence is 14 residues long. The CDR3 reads CASSASATNEKLFF. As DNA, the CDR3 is TGTGCCAGCAGCGCCAGCGCAACTAATGAAAAACTGTTTTTT.

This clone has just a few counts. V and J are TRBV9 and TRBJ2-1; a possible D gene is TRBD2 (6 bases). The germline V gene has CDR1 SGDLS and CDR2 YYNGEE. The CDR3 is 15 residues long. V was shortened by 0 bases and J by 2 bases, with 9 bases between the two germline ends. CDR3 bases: TGTGCCAGCAGCGTAGGGGGAGGTGCCTACAATGAGCAGTTCTTC. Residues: CASSVGGGAYNEQFF.

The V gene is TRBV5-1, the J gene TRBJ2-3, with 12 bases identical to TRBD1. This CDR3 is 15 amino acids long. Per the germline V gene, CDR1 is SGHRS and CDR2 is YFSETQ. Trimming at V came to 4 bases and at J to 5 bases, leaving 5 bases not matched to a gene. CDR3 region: CASSTGQGAGDTQYF. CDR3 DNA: TGCGCCAGCAGCACGGGACAGGGGGCAGGAGATACGCAGTATTTT.

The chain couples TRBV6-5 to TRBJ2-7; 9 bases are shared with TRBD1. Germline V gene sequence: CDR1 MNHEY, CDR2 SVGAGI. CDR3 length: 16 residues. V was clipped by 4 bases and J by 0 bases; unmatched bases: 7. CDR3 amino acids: CASSSKQGASSYEQYF. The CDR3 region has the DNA TGTGCCAGCAGTTCTAAACAGGGGGCGAGCTCCTACGAGCAGTACTTC.

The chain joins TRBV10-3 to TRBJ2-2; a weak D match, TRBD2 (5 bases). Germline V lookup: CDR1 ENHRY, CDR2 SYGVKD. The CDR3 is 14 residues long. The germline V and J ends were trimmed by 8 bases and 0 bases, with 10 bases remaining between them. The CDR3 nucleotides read TGTGCCATCCCTGAGGGCCCGAACACCGGGGAGCTGTTTTTT. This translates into CAIPEGPNTGELFF.

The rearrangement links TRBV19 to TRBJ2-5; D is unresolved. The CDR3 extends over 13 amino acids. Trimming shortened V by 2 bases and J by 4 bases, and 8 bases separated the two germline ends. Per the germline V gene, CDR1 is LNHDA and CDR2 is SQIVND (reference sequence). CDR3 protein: CASSIWSGETQYF. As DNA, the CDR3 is TGTGCCAGTAGTATATGGTCGGGAGAGACCCAGTACTTC.

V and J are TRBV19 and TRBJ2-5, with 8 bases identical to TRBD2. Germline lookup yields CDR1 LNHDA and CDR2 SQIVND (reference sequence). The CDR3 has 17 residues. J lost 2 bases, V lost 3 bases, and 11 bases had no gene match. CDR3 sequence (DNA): TGTGCCAGTAGTATCTCCTTAAAGGGACTAGGGCAAGAGACCCAGTACTTC. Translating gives CASSISLKGLGQETQYF.

The CDR3 nucleotides read TGCGCCAGCAGCTTGGCGGGCAGGGCTCTGGGTGGCTACACCTTC. Amino acids: CASSLAGRALGGYTF. This chain links TRBV5-1 with TRBJ1-2; TRBD1 is a possible D gene (5 bases). The CDR3 is made up of 15 amino acids. The V gene lost 0 bases and the J gene lost 7 bases, with 16 bases spanning the gap. CDR1 and CDR2 from the germline V gene are SGHRS and YFSETQ. The full variable domain, in which reference TRBV5-1 and TRBJ1-2 provide the parts outside the CDR3, is KAGVTQTPRYLIKTRGQQVTLSCSPISGHRSVSWYQQTPGQGLQFLFEYFSETQRNKGNFPGRFSGRQFSNSRSEMNVSTLELGDSALYLCASSLAGRALGGYTFGSGTRLTVV.

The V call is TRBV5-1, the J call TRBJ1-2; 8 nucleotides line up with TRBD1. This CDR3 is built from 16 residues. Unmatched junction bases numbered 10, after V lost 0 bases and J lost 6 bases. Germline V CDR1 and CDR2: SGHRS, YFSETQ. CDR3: CASSLDNLGRGHGYTF. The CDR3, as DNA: TGCGCCAGCAGCTTGGATAACCTAGGCAGGGGGCATGGCTACACCTTC.

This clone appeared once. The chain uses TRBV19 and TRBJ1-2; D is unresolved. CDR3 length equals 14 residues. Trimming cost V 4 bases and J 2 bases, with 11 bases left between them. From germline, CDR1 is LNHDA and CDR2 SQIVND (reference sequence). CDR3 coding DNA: TGTGCCAGTAGTACCGTTACAGTCAACTATGGCTACACCTTC. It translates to CASSTVTVNYGYTF.

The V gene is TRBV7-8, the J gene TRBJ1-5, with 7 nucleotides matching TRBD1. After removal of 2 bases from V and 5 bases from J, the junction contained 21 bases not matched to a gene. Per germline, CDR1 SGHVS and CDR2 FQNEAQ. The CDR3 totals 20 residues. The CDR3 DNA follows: TGTGCCAGCAGCTTAAAGGGGTTGGGGACAACTCATAGGGGGCATCAGCCCCAGCATTTT. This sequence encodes CASSLKGLGTTHRGHQPQHF. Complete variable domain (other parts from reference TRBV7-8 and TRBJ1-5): GAGVSQSPRYKVAKRGQDVALRCDPISGHVSLFWYQQALGQGPEFLTYFQNEAQLDKSGLPSDRFFAERPEGSVSTLKIQRTQQEDSAVYLCASSLKGLGTTHRGHQPQHFGDGTRLSIL.

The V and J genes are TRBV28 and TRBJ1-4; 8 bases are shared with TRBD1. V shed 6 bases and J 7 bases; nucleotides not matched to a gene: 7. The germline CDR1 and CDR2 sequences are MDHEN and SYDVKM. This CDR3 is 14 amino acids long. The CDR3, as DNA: TGTGCCAGCAGGGCGAGACAGGGGATTGAAAAACTGTTTTTT. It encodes CASRARQGIEKLFF.

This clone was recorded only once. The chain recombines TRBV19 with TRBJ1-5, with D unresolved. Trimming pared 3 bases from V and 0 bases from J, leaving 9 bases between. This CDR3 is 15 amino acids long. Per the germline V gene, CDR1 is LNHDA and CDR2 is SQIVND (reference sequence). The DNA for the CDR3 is TGTGCCAGTAGTATGAGATATAATAGCAATCAGCCCCAGCATTTT. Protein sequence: CASSMRYNSNQPQHF.